These T cell receptor beta chains were read from a single sample in a study of OX40 agonist ivuxolimab in advanced cancers. Clones were read by immunoSEQ multiplex PCR, and TCRdb kept only the in-frame ones, dropping some. Among more than 75,000 clones, about 89% were seen once, and the ten largest hold around 0.4%. The material was CD4+ or CD8+ T cells sorted from blood, obtained in a trial of the OX40 agonist ivuxolimab. The receptors here all came from an adult with an advanced solid tumor such as melanoma, head and neck, liver or kidney cancer. CDR3s include the opening cysteine and the closing phenylalanine or tryptophan. A D gene is named only where the DNA matches it firmly. The size of a clone is reported for some rows only, either as once, few or many, or as a class for expanded clones.

v_call: TRBV2; d_call: TRBD2; j_call: TRBJ2-2; clone_size: -; cdr3_aa: CASRESGTSAGELFF; cdr3_nt: TGTGCCAGCAGAGAATCCGGGACTAGCGCCGGGGAGCTGTTTTTT
v_call: TRBV29-1; d_call: -; j_call: TRBJ2-2; clone_size: -; cdr3_aa: CRATMAGELFF; cdr3_nt: TGCAGAGCCACAATGGCCGGGGAGCTGTTTTTT
v_call: TRBV10-3; d_call: -; j_call: TRBJ1-2; clone_size: once; cdr3_aa: CAIRGNSANYGYTF; cdr3_nt: TGTGCCATCAGGGGGAACTCGGCTAACTATGGCTACACCTTC
v_call: TRBV9; d_call: -; j_call: TRBJ2-1; clone_size: -; cdr3_aa: CASSVGASSYNEQFF; cdr3_nt: TGTGCCAGCAGCGTGGGAGCCAGCTCCTACAATGAGCAGTTCTTC
v_call: TRBV7-9; d_call: TRBD2; j_call: TRBJ2-5; clone_size: -; cdr3_aa: CASSRAGETQYF; cdr3_nt: TGTGCCAGCAGCCGAGCGGGGGAGACCCAGTACTTC
v_call: TRBV7-2; d_call: TRBD2; j_call: TRBJ2-2; clone_size: -; cdr3_aa: CASSVGTSGIGAGELFF; cdr3_nt: TGTGCCAGCAGCGTAGGGACTAGCGGGATAGGGGCCGGGGAGCTGTTTTTT
v_call: TRBV15; d_call: TRBD1; j_call: TRBJ1-4; clone_size: -; cdr3_aa: CATSRGLRKGAETNEKLFF; cdr3_nt: TGTGCCACCAGCAGAGGATTAAGGAAGGGGGCGGAAACTAATGAAAAACTGTTTTTT
v_call: TRBV9; d_call: TRBD2; j_call: TRBJ2-1; clone_size: -; cdr3_aa: CASSVVGRGRGDNEQFF; cdr3_nt: TGTGCCAGCAGCGTAGTGGGGCGCGGGAGGGGGGACAATGAGCAGTTCTTC
v_call: TRBV6-1; d_call: -; j_call: TRBJ2-5; clone_size: -; cdr3_aa: CASRRELGEETQYF; cdr3_nt: TGTGCCAGCAGAAGAGAGTTGGGTGAGGAGACCCAGTACTTC
v_call: TRBV15; d_call: -; j_call: TRBJ2-5; clone_size: -; cdr3_aa: CATSRVAEQETQYF; cdr3_nt: TGTGCCACCAGCAGAGTGGCAGAGCAAGAGACCCAGTACTTC
v_call: TRBV5-6; d_call: TRBD1; j_call: TRBJ1-3; clone_size: -; cdr3_aa: CASSKGQLGNTIYF; cdr3_nt: TGTGCCAGCAGCAAGGGACAGCTTGGAAACACCATATATTTT
v_call: TRBV5-1; d_call: -; j_call: TRBJ1-4; clone_size: -; cdr3_aa: CASSFFSAESEKLFF; cdr3_nt: TGCGCCAGCAGCTTTTTCTCAGCCGAGAGTGAAAAACTGTTTTTT
v_call: TRBV7-8; d_call: -; j_call: TRBJ1-1; clone_size: -; cdr3_aa: CASSPGLTEAFF; cdr3_nt: TGTGCCAGCAGCCCAGGCCTCACTGAAGCTTTCTTT
v_call: TRBV6-6; d_call: TRBD2; j_call: TRBJ2-3; clone_size: -; cdr3_aa: CASRTGLAGTDTQYF; cdr3_nt: TGTGCCAGCAGAACGGGACTAGCGGGAACAGATACGCAGTATTTT
v_call: TRBV5-1; d_call: -; j_call: TRBJ2-2; clone_size: -; cdr3_aa: CASSSGGPGELFF; cdr3_nt: TGCGCCAGCAGCTCGGGTGGCCCCGGGGAGCTGTTTTTT
v_call: TRBV7-6; d_call: TRBD2; j_call: TRBJ2-3; clone_size: -; cdr3_aa: CASSPRHSGTSGTDTQYF; cdr3_nt: TGTGCCAGCAGCCCGCGGCACTCCGGGACTAGCGGCACAGATACGCAGTATTTT
v_call: TRBV5-5; d_call: -; j_call: TRBJ1-1; clone_size: -; cdr3_aa: CASSLTFSLADTEAFF; cdr3_nt: TGTGCCAGCAGCTTGACCTTTAGCCTGGCAGACACTGAAGCTTTCTTT
v_call: TRBV30; d_call: -; j_call: TRBJ2-7; clone_size: -; cdr3_aa: CAWSVVYEQYF; cdr3_nt: TGTGCCTGGAGTGTCGTGTACGAGCAGTACTTC
v_call: TRBV11-3; d_call: -; j_call: TRBJ2-1; clone_size: -; cdr3_aa: CASSLRSPGPGNEQFF; cdr3_nt: TGTGCCAGCAGCTTACGCTCGCCAGGACCCGGCAATGAGCAGTTCTTC
v_call: TRBV7-9; d_call: -; j_call: TRBJ2-2; clone_size: -; cdr3_aa: CASRGERLSGELFF; cdr3_nt: TGTGCCAGCAGGGGGGAGAGACTCTCCGGGGAGCTGTTTTTT